This T cell receptor (beta chain) was observed in a study of shared clonotypes between healthy human individuals. Germline V CDR1 and CDR2: GTSNPN, SVGIG (reference sequence). CDR3 length equals 15 residues. Trimming removed 2 bases from V and 3 bases from J; junction bases left unmatched: 6. The assay ran at deep level. Assay used: immunoSEQ multiplex PCR; TCRdb lists only in-frame clones, some missing. Of hundreds of thousands of clones listed, roughly 83% are singletons. The sample taken for sequencing was PBMCs. This chain links TRBV30 with TRBJ2-3, with TRBD2 identical over 9 bases. The clonotype originates from a woman in her thirties or forties in good health. Some clones in this sample may be carry-over from other donors' samples. The CDR3 DNA reads as TGTGCCTGGAGTCTCTTAGCGGGAGCTACAGATACGCAGTATTTT. Its translation: CAWSLLAGATDTQYF.